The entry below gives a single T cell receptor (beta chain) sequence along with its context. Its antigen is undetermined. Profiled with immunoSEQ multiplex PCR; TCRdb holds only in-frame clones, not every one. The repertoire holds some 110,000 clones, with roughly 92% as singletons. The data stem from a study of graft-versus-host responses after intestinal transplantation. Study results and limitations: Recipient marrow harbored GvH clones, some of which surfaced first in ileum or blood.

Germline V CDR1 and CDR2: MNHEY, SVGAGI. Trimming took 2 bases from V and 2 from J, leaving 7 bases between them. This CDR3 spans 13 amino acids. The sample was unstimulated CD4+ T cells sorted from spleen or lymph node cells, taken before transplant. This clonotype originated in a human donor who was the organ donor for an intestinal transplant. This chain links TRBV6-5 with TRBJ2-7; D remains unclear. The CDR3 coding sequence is TGTGCCAGCAGTTACGTGGGAACCTACGAGCAGTACTTC. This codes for CASSYVGTYEQYF.